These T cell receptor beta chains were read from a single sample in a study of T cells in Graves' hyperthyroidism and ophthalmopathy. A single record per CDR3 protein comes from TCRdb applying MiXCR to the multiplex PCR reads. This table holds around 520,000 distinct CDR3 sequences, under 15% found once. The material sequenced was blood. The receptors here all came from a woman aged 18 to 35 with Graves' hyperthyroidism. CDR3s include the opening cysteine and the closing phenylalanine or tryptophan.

CASTPGGRFNNEQFF	TRBV6-2/TRBV6-3	TRBJ2-1
CASSPLPGTGAYEQYF	TRBV5-1	TRBJ2-7
CASRGTARYSPLHF	TRBV12-3/TRBV12-4	TRBJ1-6
CASSHSGREAYEQYF	TRBV12-3/TRBV12-4	TRBJ2-7
CASSQGARRTDTQYF	TRBV3-1	TRBJ2-3
CASSGSGRETQYF	TRBV9	TRBJ2-5
CASSGLAGSTGELFF	TRBV5-1	TRBJ2-2
CASSLSRQGRGEKLFF	TRBV28	TRBJ1-4
CATRTDRTLQETQYF	TRBV10-3	TRBJ2-5
CASSLQGWGEKLFF	TRBV11-3	TRBJ1-4
CASSNARDPYTGELFF	TRBV18	TRBJ2-2
CASGIADTQYF	TRBV5-5	TRBJ2-3
CASSSGDPSNQPQHF	TRBV27	TRBJ1-5
CASSLPGRRNTEAFF	TRBV28	TRBJ1-1
CASSYNRSPYNEQFF	TRBV12-3/TRBV12-4	TRBJ2-1
CSFSGERAYNEQFF	TRBV29-1	TRBJ2-1
CASSEYWGVQETQYF	TRBV25-1	TRBJ2-5
CASSLEGPTEAKNIQYF	TRBV5-1	TRBJ2-4
CASSSRQGDTLTDTQYF	TRBV13	TRBJ2-3
CASSIWTGNTGELFF	TRBV19	TRBJ2-2
CASRGRGQQGGGYTF	TRBV2	TRBJ1-2
CASSLRGYTYEQYF	TRBV12-3/TRBV12-4	TRBJ2-7
CASSRGASSYNEQFF	TRBV19	TRBJ2-1
CASGLGSPDNEQFF	TRBV5-1	TRBJ2-1
CASRPNLAGENYNEQFF	TRBV11-3	TRBJ2-1
CSVEVHTETQYF	TRBV29-1	TRBJ2-5
CASSVILTDTQYF	TRBV7-8	TRBJ2-3
CASSYYGTVSNQPQHF	TRBV6-2/TRBV6-3	TRBJ1-5
CASSLDQAGRTEAFF	TRBV11-2	TRBJ1-1
CASSGSGTQQFF	TRBV7-3	TRBJ2-1
CASSRIGYTEAFF	TRBV5-1	TRBJ1-1
CSSQGGVNYGYTF	TRBV20-1	TRBJ1-2
CASSGTSGDTDTQYF	TRBV10-2	TRBJ2-3
CASIKGAGGLGPNTEAFF	TRBV19	TRBJ1-1
CASSPTGTYSNQPQHF	TRBV27	TRBJ1-5
CASSSGLREYHEQYF	TRBV6-2/TRBV6-3	TRBJ2-7
CASSIDGATNEKLFF	TRBV6-1	TRBJ1-4
CASSHPPLEDTQYF	TRBV7-9	TRBJ2-3
CAWGGQGVGNTIYF	TRBV30	TRBJ1-3
CASILRDPSNQPQHF	TRBV6-5	TRBJ1-5
CSARSITENYGYTF	TRBV20-1	TRBJ1-2
CASSQTTGGPYEQYF	TRBV7-2	TRBJ2-7
CASGWVPSSYNEQFF	TRBV11-2	TRBJ2-1
CASSPYLSGYNEQFF	TRBV12-3/TRBV12-4	TRBJ2-1
CASSYLQGSAGNTIYF	TRBV6-6	TRBJ1-3
CASSPTRWTSDQPQHF	TRBV18	TRBJ1-5
CSVSRGQETQYF	TRBV29-1	TRBJ2-5
CASSLVGIEQYF	TRBV5-5	TRBJ2-7
CASSVAGGETQYF	TRBV9	TRBJ2-5
CSASPYYPYEQYF	TRBV20-1	TRBJ2-7
CATYLGGYNSPLHF	TRBV10-3	TRBJ1-6
CASRNPGGEGTEAFF	TRBV7-9	TRBJ1-1
CASSELEEAITGELFF	TRBV6-1	TRBJ2-2
CASNRQGRTEAFF	TRBV10-2	TRBJ1-1